This T cell receptor (beta chain) derives from a study of T cell responses to AZD1222 COVID-19 vaccine. Study-wide points: Recipients of AZD1222 seropositive at baseline numbered only 5 or 6.

As regards this clone: Its antigen is as yet unknown.

CDR1 and CDR2 from the germline V gene are SEHNR and FQNEAQ (reference sequence). V was clipped by 1 base and J by 0 bases, with 10 bases between them. This CDR3 is built from 16 residues. Using immunoSEQ multiplex PCR, the repertoire was profiled, and TCRdb retains in-frame clones only, with some absent. The sample lists 150,000 to 200,000 clones, more than 85% occurring once. Sequences were derived from peripheral blood, sampled on day 0 of AZD1222 vaccination. The chain is built from TRBV7-9 and TRBJ1-3, with a weak D call TRBD1 (5 bases). The TCR sequence derives from an adult in good health. The CDR3 DNA follows: TGTGCCAGCAGCTTAGAGGACACGAGCTCTGGAAACACCATATATTTT. Amino acids: CASSLEDTSSGNTIYF.